The clone carrying this TCR beta chain was observed a few times. The antigen is undetermined. In germline, CDR1 is MDHEN, CDR2 SYDVKM. The CDR3 contains 14 residues. The V and J ends lost 5 bases and 2 bases respectively, with 13 bases between them. Fresh 10 ml peripheral blood yielded PBMCs. Amplification targeted TCR beta CDR3 regions from RNA transcripts. An initial round of RT-PCR targeting the TCR CDR3 relied on the HTBI primer set. TCRdb redid the calling of the multiplex PCR reads with MiXCR, one entry per CDR3 protein. Of roughly 550,000 distinct CDR3 sequences in the sample, approximately 16% were seen once. The record originates from a study of T cells in Graves' hyperthyroidism and ophthalmopathy. Study-wide results and limits: Stable hyperthyroidism was separated from ophthalmopathy by a model based on 13 V-J features.

The receptor comes from a woman younger than 45 with Graves' ophthalmopathy. Sample: blood. The chain couples TRBV28 to TRBJ2-7; D is perhaps TRBD1 (5 bases). The CDR3 DNA follows: TGTGCCAGCAGTCGCCCGACAGATACCTACGAGCAGTACTTC. This codes for CASSRPTDTYEQYF.